This passage covers 24 T cell receptor beta chains from one sample sequenced in a study of Ad26.COV2.S vaccination and SARS-CoV-2 variants. The treatment denotes: about 20 received Ad26.COV2.S at low or high dose, single or two shots; about 5 received placebo; per-sample allocation not given. Each sample was drawn 63 days after the first injection (of vaccine or placebo). Clones were sequenced by immunoSEQ multiplex PCR, and TCRdb holds only the in-frame ones, with some missing. This sample has about 350,000 clones; roughly 85% occur once, and the top ten carry 2.5% to 3.5%. The sample was peripheral blood, taken in a trial of Ad26.COV2.S vaccine versus placebo. Every receptor here comes from a person between 18 and 59 years old who received the Ad26.COV2.S COVID-19 vaccine or a placebo.

The V gene is TRBV7-9, the J gene TRBJ1-4; D perhaps matches TRBD1 (5 bases). The CDR3 has 16 residues. Looked up from germline, CDR1 is SEHNR and CDR2 is FQNEAQ (reference sequence). V was clipped by 6 bases and J by 5 bases, with 19 bases between them. The CDR3 sequence is CASSWDPTGDNEKLFF. In DNA, the CDR3 is TGTGCCAGCAGTTGGGACCCCACAGGCGACAATGAAAAACTGTTTTTT.

A single count supports this clone. The rearrangement uses TRBV19 and TRBJ2-7, with D perhaps TRBD2 (5 bases). Germline V gene lookup returns CDR1 LNHDA and CDR2 SQIVND (reference sequence). V gave up 1 base and J gave up 3 bases, with 10 bases separating them. This CDR3 contains 14 residues. The CDR3 coding sequence is TGTGCCAGTAGTATAGTCGGAGGTGTCTACGAGCAGTACTTC. Its translation is CASSIVGGVYEQYF. Filled out from reference TRBV19 and TRBJ2-7, the complete variable domain reads DGGITQSPKYLFRKEGQNVTLSCEQNLNHDAMYWYRQDPGQGLRLIYYSQIVNDFQKGDIAEGYSVSREKKESFPLTVTSAQKNPTAFYLCASSIVGGVYEQYFGPGTRLTVT.

The CDR3 protein is CASSQVRDRVSPQHF. The CDR3 DNA follows: TGCGCCAGCAGCCAAGTCCGGGACAGAGTCTCGCCCCAGCATTTT. The rearrangement joins TRBV4-3 to TRBJ1-5; 7 bases fit TRBD1. Germline values: CDR1 LGHNA, CDR2 YSLEER. The ends lost 1 base at V and 9 bases at J; junction bases unmatched: 9. The CDR3 loop spans 15 amino acids.

The chain employs TRBV6-2 or TRBV6-3 and TRBJ2-7, with 10 bases matching TRBD1. The CDR3 totals 15 residues. The germline V gene encodes CDR1 MNHEY and CDR2 SVGEGT. Losses at the gene ends were 4 bases for V and 2 bases for J; bases not matched to a gene: 5. CDR3 residues: CASSSHGQGAYEQYF. The CDR3 DNA sequence: TGTGCCAGCAGTTCGCACGGACAGGGGGCCTACGAGCAGTACTTC.

V usage is TRBV7-9 and J usage is TRBJ2-3; possible D gene TRBD1, 6 bases. Per the germline V gene, CDR1 is SEHNR and CDR2 is FQNEAQ (reference sequence). V was shortened by 4 bases and J by 2 bases, with 13 bases between the two germline ends. The CDR3 loop spans 15 amino acids. CDR3 sequence reads: CASSSPGQITDTQYF. The CDR3 nucleotides read TGTGCCAGCAGCTCGCCGGGACAAATCACAGATACGCAGTATTTT.

V is TRBV13 and J is TRBJ1-1, with 11 bases that match TRBD1. Per germline, CDR1 PRHDT and CDR2 FYEKMQ (reference sequence). The CDR3 is made up of 17 amino acids. The junction had 8 bases not matched to a gene; V was cut back by 4 bases and J by 1 base. As DNA, the CDR3 is TGTGCCAGCAGCTCTCTTGGGGACAGGGGGTCGAACACTGAAGCTTTCTTT. Protein product: CASSSLGDRGSNTEAFF.

This clone was found a few times. This sequence joins TRBV4-2 and TRBJ2-7, with 8 bases fitting TRBD2. V was pared by 4 bases and J by 1 base, with 6 bases of the junction left unmatched. Germline-derived CDR1 and CDR2 are LGHNA and YNFKEQ. The CDR3 has 15 residues. Here the CDR3 reads CASSLSGDGSYEQYF. DNA for the CDR3: TGTGCCAGCAGCCTTAGCGGGGATGGTTCCTACGAGCAGTACTTC.

The CDR3, as DNA: TGTGCCAGTACCATGACAGGGACCGGCCAAGAGACCCAGTACTTC. Protein: CASTMTGTGQETQYF. This chain joins TRBV19 and TRBJ2-5; 7 nucleotides line up with TRBD1. V lost 7 bases to trimming and J lost 1 base; unmatched junction nucleotides: 9. This CDR3 is 15 amino acids long. Germline CDR1 LNHDA, CDR2 SQIVND (reference sequence).

The chain uses TRBV7-9 and TRBJ1-4; D might be TRBD1 (5 bases). Trimming shortened V by 5 bases and J by 5 bases, and 18 bases separated the two germline ends. This CDR3 contains 16 residues. Germline V CDR1 and CDR2: SEHNR, FQNEAQ (reference sequence). CDR3 in DNA: TGTGCCAGCAGCCCCCGCAGAGGGACCGGCAATGAAAAACTGTTTTTT. Translated: CASSPRRGTGNEKLFF.

The genes are TRBV30 and TRBJ1-1; D is unclear. V was pared by 2 bases and J by 4 bases, with 11 bases between. Germline V lookup: CDR1 GTSNPN, CDR2 SVGIG (reference sequence). This CDR3 region has 13 residues. In DNA, the CDR3 is TGTGCCTGGAGTCAATACCCGGGCACTGAAGCTTTCTTT. Translating it yields CAWSQYPGTEAFF.

V usage is TRBV29-1 and J usage is TRBJ2-1, with 8 nucleotides matching TRBD2. This CDR3 spans 14 amino acids. Trimming cost V 2 bases and J 4 bases; bases outside gene matches: 4. Germline loops: CDR1 SQVTM, CDR2 ANQGSEA. CDR3 nucleotide sequence: TGCAGCGTTGAATGGACTAGCTTATACAATGAGCAGTTCTTC. Its protein is CSVEWTSLYNEQFF.

The chain carries TRBV11-2 and TRBJ2-7; 13 positions agree with TRBD2. The CDR3 is 15 amino acids. Losses at the gene ends were 5 bases for V and 7 bases for J; bases not matched to a gene: 8. CDR1 and CDR2 (germline): SGHAT, FQNNGV. This CDR3 reads CASSPRTSGGFEQYF. In DNA, the CDR3 is TGTGCCAGCAGCCCCCGGACTAGCGGGGGATTTGAGCAGTACTTC.

This chain links TRBV18 with TRBJ2-7, with 8 bases aligning to TRBD1. V lost 0 bases and J lost 3; bases outside the gene matches: 4. The CDR3 runs 15 residues. Germline V gene lookup returns CDR1 KGHSH and CDR2 LQKENI. This chain's CDR3 is CASSPPGRGLYEQYF. In DNA form, the CDR3 reads TGTGCCAGCTCACCACCGGGCAGGGGGCTCTACGAGCAGTACTTC.

The rearrangement links TRBV20-1 to TRBJ2-1; D is possibly TRBD2 (5 bases). The length of the CDR3 is 15 residues. The V end lost 3 bases, the J end lost 0 bases, and 12 bases lay between the germline ends. Germline lookup yields CDR1 DFQATT and CDR2 SNEGSKA (reference sequence). CDR3 in amino acids: CSASSSGISYNEQFF. CDR3 DNA: TGCAGTGCTAGTAGTTCGGGGATCTCCTACAATGAGCAGTTCTTC.

This sequence joins TRBV7-9 and TRBJ2-3; 14 nucleotides align to TRBD2. Losses at the gene ends were 6 bases for V and 3 bases for J; bases not matched to a gene: 8. Germline V gives CDR1 SEHNR, CDR2 FQNEAQ (reference sequence). The CDR3 spans 17 residues. CDR3 DNA: TGTGCCAGCAGTGCCCGACTAGCGGGGGGGAGGACAGATACGCAGTATTTT. Its protein is CASSARLAGGRTDTQYF.

The chain links TRBV14 to TRBJ2-6, with D perhaps given as TRBD1 or TRBD2 (5 bases each). Germline V gene data show CDR1 as SGHDN and CDR2 as FVKESK. Between the trimmed V and J ends, which lost 5 bases and 0 bases, there was a span of 20 bases. This CDR3 region has 19 residues. The CDR3 here is CASSERPGPHHSGANVLTF. In DNA form, the CDR3 reads TGTGCCAGCAGCGAGAGGCCGGGACCGCATCACTCTGGGGCCAACGTCCTGACTTTC.

The rearrangement joins TRBV7-9 to TRBJ2-2, with 7 bases identical to TRBD1. The germline gives CDR1 SEHNR, CDR2 FQNEAQ (reference sequence). The CDR3 totals 14 residues. Losses at the gene ends were 10 bases for V and 2 bases for J; bases not matched to a gene: 7. In DNA, the CDR3 is TGTGCCATCGGGACAGTGTTAAACACCGGGGAGCTGTTTTTT. Encoded protein: CAIGTVLNTGELFF.

V and J are TRBV10-1 and TRBJ2-5, with D tentatively TRBD2 (6 bases). The CDR3 runs 14 residues. Trimming shortened V by 2 bases and J by 3 bases, and 10 bases separated the two germline ends. The V gene's germline CDR1 is WNHNN and CDR2 SYGVQD (reference sequence). The CDR3 loop is CASSEGGKKETQYF. CDR3 nucleotides: TGCGCCAGCAGTGAGGGAGGGAAGAAAGAGACCCAGTACTTC.

V usage is TRBV5-1 and J usage is TRBJ1-1; no reliable D call. This CDR3 is 15 amino acids long. The V end lost 0 bases, the J end lost 5 bases, and 14 bases lay between the germline ends. Germline V gene data show CDR1 as SGHRS and CDR2 as YFSETQ. CDR3 sequence (DNA): TGCGCCAGCAGCTTGGGCGGTAATCAAGGTACTGAAGCTTTCTTT. Its translation is CASSLGGNQGTEAFF.

The CDR3, as DNA: TGCGCCAGCAGTCAGTCGGGAGAGGGTTTGAGCGATGAGCAGTTCTTC. Protein: CASSQSGEGLSDEQFF. V and J are TRBV23-1 and TRBJ2-1; tentatively, D is TRBD2 (6 bases). TRBV23-1 is an ORF, and what it does is uncertain. Trimming cost V 3 bases and J 8 bases, with 20 bases left between them. The CDR3 is 16 amino acids.

The chain links TRBV27 to TRBJ2-7; 9 bases match TRBD2. Trimming at V came to 8 bases and at J to 1 base, leaving 12 bases not matched to a gene. Germline values: CDR1 MNHEY, CDR2 SMNVEV (reference sequence). There are 16 residues in the CDR3. CDR3 region: CASRLAGPAGSYEQYF. The CDR3 DNA is TGTGCCAGCCGTCTAGCGGGACCCGCGGGATCCTACGAGCAGTACTTC.

The table lists this clone with many counts. This chain joins TRBV7-8 and TRBJ1-6, with 9 bases matching TRBD1. Germline loops: CDR1 SGHVS, CDR2 FQNEAQ. This CDR3 is built from 14 residues. V dropped 5 bases and J dropped 6; count of bases not matched to a gene: 2. This chain's CDR3 is CASSTGGSNSPLHF. For the CDR3, the DNA is TGTGCCAGCAGCACAGGGGGCTCTAATTCACCCCTCCACTTT.

This clone was detected only a few times. V is TRBV15 and J is TRBJ2-7, with 10 bases that match TRBD1. Germline CDR1 reads LNHNV; CDR2 reads YYDKDF (reference sequence). CDR3 length: 17 residues. Germline trimming cut 5 bases from V and 5 bases from J; bases unmatched to any gene: 15. CDR3 in DNA: TGTGCCACCAGCGGAAGGACAGGGGGGAAATTAATCGACGAGCAGTACTTC. It specifies CATSGRTGGKLIDEQYF.

The V call is TRBV9, the J call TRBJ2-2; D gene uncertain. From germline, CDR1 is SGDLS and CDR2 YYNGEE. Deletions cut 0 bases from V and 6 bases from J, with 9 bases between. The CDR3 spans 14 residues. The CDR3 DNA reads as TGTGCCAGCAGCGTAGCTGGCTGGGCCGGGGAGCTGTTTTTT. Its translation: CASSVAGWAGELFF.